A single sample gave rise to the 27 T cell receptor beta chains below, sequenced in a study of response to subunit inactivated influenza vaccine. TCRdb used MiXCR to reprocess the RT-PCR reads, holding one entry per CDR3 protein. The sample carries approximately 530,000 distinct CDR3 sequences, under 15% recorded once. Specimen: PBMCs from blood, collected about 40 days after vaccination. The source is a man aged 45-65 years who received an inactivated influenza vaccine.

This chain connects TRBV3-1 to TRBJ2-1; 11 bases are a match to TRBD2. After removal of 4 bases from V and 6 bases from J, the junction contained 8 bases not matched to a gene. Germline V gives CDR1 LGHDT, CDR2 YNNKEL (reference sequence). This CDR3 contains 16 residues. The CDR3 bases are TGTGCCAGCAGCCCTCGAAGACTAGCGGGACTCAATGAGCAGTTCTTC. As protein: CASSPRRLAGLNEQFF.

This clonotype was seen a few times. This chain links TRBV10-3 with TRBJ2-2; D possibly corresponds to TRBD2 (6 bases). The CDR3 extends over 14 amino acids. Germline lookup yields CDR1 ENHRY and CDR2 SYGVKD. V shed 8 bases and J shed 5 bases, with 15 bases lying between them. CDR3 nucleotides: TGTGCCATCGCCCGGGGGTTGCAGACCGGGGAGCTGTTTTTT. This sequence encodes CAIARGLQTGELFF.

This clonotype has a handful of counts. Here the CDR3 DNA reads TGTGCCAGCAGCTTACTAGCGGGGGGGTCAATCTCCTACAATGAGCAGTTCTTC. This encodes CASSLLAGGSISYNEQFF. The V and J genes are TRBV11-2 and TRBJ2-1; 12 bases are a match to TRBD2. The germline V gene encodes CDR1 SGHAT and CDR2 FQNNGV. This CDR3 contains 18 residues. V gave up 2 bases and J gave up 0 bases; unmatched junction bases: 5.

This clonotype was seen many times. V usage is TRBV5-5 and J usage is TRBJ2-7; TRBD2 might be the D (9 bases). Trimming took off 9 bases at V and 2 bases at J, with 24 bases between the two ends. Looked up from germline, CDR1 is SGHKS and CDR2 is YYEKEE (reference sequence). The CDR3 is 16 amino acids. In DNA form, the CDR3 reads TGTGCCACTAAACAAAGCGGGGGGACAGGAACCTACGAGCAGTACTTC. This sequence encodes CATKQSGGTGTYEQYF.

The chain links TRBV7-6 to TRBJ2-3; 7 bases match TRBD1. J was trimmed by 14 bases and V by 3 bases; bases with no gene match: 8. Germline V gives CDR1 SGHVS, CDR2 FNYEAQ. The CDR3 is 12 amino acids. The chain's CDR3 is CASSLNRDSWYF. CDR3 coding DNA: TGTGCCAGCAGCTTGAACCGGGACAGCTGGTATTTT. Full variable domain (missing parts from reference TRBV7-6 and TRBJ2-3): GAGVSQSPRYKVTKRGQDVALRCDPISGHVSLYWYRQALGQGPEFLTYFNYEAQQDKSGLPNDRFSAERPEGSISTLTIQRTEQRDSAMYRCASSLNRDSWYFGPGTRLTVL.

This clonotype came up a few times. The DNA of the CDR3 is TGCAGTGCTAGACAGGGGCAGGGGCCCCAGCATTTT. Its protein product is CSARQGQGPQHF. The chain carries TRBV20-1 and TRBJ1-5; D might be TRBD1 (6 bases). The CDR3 has 12 amino acids. Trimming pared 2 bases from V and 9 bases from J, leaving 11 bases between. The germline V gene has CDR1 DFQATT and CDR2 SNEGSKA (reference sequence).

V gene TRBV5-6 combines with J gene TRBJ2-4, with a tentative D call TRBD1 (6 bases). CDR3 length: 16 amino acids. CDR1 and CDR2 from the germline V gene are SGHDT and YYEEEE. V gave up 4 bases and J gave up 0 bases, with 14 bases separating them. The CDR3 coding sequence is TGTGCCAGCAGCGGAAAGGGGGTTTTAGCCAAAAACATTCAGTACTTC. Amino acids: CASSGKGVLAKNIQYF.

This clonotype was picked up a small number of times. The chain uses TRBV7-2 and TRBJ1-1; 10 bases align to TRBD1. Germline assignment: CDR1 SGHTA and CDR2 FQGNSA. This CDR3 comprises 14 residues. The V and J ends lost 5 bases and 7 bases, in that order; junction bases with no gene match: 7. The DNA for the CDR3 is TGTGCCAGCAGCGTGACAGGGGGCTGGGGTGAAGCTTTCTTT. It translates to CASSVTGGWGEAFF.

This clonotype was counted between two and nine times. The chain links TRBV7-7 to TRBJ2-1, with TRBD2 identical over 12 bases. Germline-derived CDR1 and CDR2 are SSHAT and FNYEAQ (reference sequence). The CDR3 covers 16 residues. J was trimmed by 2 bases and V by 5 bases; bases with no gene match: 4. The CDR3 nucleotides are TGTGCCAGCAGCCCTCTAGCGGGAGGGGCCTACAATGAGCAGTTCTTC. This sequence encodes CASSPLAGGAYNEQFF. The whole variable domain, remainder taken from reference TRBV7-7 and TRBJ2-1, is GAGVSQSPRYKVTKRGQDVTLRCDPISSHATLYWYQQALGQGPEFLTYFNYEAQPDKSGLPSDRFSAERPEGSISTLTIQRTEQRDSAMYRCASSPLAGGAYNEQFFGPGTRLTVL.

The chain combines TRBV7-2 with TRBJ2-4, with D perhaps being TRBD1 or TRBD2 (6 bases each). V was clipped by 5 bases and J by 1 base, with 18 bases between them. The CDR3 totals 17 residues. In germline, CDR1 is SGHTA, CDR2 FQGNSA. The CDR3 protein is CASSPTPRGLAKNIQYF. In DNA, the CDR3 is TGTGCCAGCAGCCCCACCCCCCGGGGGCTTGCCAAAAACATTCAGTACTTC.

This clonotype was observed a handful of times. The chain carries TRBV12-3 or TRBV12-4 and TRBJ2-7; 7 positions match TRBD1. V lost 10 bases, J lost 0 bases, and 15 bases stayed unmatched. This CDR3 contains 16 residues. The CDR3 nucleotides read TGTGCCAACAAACTAAGGTCGGACAGGTACTCCTACGAGCAGTACTTC. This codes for CANKLRSDRYSYEQYF.

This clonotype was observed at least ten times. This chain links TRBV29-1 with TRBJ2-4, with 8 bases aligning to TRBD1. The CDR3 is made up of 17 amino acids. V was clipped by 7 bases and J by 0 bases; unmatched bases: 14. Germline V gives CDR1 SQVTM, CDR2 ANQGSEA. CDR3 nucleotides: TGCAGCGCCGCTCCCGGGACAGGACAGCTAGCCAAAAACATTCAGTACTTC. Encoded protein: CSAAPGTGQLAKNIQYF.

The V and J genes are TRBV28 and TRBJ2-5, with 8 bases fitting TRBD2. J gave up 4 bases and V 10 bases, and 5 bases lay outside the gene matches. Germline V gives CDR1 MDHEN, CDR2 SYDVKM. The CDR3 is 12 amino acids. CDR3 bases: TGTGCCACGCGGGAGGCTCGAGAGACCCAGTACTTC. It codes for CATREARETQYF.

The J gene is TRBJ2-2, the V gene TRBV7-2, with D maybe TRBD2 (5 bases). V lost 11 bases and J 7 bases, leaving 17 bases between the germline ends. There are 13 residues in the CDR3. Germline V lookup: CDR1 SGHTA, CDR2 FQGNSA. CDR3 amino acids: CAGISGVLGELFF. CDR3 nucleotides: TGTGCCGGCATATCCGGGGTTCTCGGGGAGCTGTTTTTT.

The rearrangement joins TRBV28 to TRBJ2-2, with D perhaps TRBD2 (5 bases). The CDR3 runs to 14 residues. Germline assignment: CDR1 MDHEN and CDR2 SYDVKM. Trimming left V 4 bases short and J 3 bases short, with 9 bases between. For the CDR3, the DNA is TGTGCCAGCAGTTCCTACGGGGACACCGGGGAGCTGTTTTTT. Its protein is CASSSYGDTGELFF.

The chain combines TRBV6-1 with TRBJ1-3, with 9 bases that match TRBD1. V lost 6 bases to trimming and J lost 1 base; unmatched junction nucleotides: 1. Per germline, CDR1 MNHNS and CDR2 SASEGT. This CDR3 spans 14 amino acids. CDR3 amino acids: CASRGTGSGNTIYF. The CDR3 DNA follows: TGTGCCAGCAGGGGGACAGGGTCTGGAAACACCATATATTTT.

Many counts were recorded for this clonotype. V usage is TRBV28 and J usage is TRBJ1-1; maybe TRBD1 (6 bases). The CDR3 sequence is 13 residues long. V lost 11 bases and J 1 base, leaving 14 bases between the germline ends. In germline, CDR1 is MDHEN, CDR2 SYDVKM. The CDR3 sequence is CAGTQGPNTEAFF. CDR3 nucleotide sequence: TGTGCCGGGACACAGGGACCGAACACTGAAGCTTTCTTT. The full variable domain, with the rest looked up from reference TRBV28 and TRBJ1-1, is DVKVTQSSRYLVKRTGEKVFLECVQDMDHENMFWYRQDPGLGLRLIYFSYDVKMKEKGDIPEGYSVSREKKERFSLILESASTNQTSMYLCAGTQGPNTEAFFGQGTRLTVV.

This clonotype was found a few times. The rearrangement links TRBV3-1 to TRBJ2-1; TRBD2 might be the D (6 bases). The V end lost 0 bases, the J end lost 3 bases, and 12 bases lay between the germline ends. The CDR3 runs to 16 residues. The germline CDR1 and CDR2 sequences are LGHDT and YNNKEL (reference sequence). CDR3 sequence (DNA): TGTGCCAGCAGCCAAGAGGCTGGCGGGATCTACAATGAGCAGTTCTTC. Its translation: CASSQEAGGIYNEQFF.

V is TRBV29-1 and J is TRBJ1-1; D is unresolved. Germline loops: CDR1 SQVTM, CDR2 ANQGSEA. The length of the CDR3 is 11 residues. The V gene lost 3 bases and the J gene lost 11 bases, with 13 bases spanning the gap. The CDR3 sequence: CSVELNTSAFF. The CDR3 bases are TGCAGCGTTGAGCTAAACACATCGGCTTTCTTT.

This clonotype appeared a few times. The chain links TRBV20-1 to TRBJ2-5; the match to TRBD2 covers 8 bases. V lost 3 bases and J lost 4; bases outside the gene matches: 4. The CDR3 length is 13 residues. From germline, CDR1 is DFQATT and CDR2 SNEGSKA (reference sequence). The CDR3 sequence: CSASGGAGETQYF. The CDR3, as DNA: TGCAGTGCTAGCGGGGGGGCCGGAGAGACCCAGTACTTC.

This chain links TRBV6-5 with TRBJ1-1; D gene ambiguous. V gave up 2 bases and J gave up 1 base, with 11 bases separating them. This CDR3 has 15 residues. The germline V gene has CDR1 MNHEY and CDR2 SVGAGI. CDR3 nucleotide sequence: TGTGCCAGCAGTTACGCGACATTAGGGAACACTGAAGCTTTCTTT. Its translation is CASSYATLGNTEAFF.

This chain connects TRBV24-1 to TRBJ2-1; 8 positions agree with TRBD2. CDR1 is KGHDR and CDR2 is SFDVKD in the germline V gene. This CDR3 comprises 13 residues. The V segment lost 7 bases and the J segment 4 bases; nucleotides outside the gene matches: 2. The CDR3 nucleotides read TGTGCCACCAGAGGCGGGGGGTACAATGAGCAGTTCTTC. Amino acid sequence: CATRGGGYNEQFF.

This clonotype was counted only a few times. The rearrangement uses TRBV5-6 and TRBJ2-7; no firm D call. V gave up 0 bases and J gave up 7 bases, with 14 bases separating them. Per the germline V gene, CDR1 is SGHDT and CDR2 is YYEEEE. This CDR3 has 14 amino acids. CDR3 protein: CASSLGSYFKEQYF. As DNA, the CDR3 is TGTGCCAGCAGCTTGGGGAGCTACTTTAAGGAGCAGTACTTC.

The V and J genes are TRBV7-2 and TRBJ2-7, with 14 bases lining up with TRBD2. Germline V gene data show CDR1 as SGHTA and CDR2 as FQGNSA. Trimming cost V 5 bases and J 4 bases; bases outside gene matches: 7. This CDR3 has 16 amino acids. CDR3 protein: CASSLTSGRAGYEQYF. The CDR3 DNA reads TGTGCCAGCAGCCTGACTAGCGGGAGGGCCGGATACGAGCAGTACTTC.

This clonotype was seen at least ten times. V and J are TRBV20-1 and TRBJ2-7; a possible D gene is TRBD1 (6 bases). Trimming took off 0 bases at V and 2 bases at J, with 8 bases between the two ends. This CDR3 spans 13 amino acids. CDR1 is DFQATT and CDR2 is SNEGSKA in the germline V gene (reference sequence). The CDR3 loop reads CSAREHRAYEQYF. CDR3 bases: TGCAGTGCTAGAGAACACAGGGCCTACGAGCAGTACTTC.

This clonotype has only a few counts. The CDR3 sequence: CASSPGGSNYGYTF. CDR3 nucleotides: TGTGCCAGCAGTCCAGGGGGATCTAACTATGGCTACACCTTC. J is TRBJ1-2 and V is TRBV6-2 or TRBV6-3, with 7 bases matching TRBD1. The V and J ends lost 5 bases and 0 bases, in that order; junction bases with no gene match: 3. CDR1 and CDR2 (germline): MNHEY, SVGEGT. CDR3 length: 14 residues.

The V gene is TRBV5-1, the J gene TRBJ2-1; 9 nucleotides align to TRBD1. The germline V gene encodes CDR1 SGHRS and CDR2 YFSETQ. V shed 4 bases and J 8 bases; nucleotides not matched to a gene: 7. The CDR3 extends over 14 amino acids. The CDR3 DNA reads TGCGCCAGCAGCCCGGGACAGGGAGGCGATGAGCAGTTCTTC. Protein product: CASSPGQGGDEQFF.